This TCR beta chain was recorded in a study of cytomegalovirus exposure and HLA in healthy donors. Study-level results: Later on, analysis showed that most CMV-associated TCR beta chains appeared to be HLA-restricted. There were some V segments, including TRBV6-2 and TRBV6-3, excluded as indistinguishable. In a later analysis, TCR association rates varied by HLA locus: DRB1 most, HLA-C fewest.

Between the trimmed V and J ends, which lost 0 bases and 4 bases, there was a span of 5 bases. This CDR3 comprises 13 residues. Looked up from germline, CDR1 is SGHNT and CDR2 is YYREEE (reference sequence). This clone has just one count. The antigen remains unidentified. Primers for the PCR totalled 60 Vbeta and 13 Jbeta. TCRdb keeps only in-frame clones here, not all; method: immunoSEQ multiplex PCR. The data contain about 160,000 clones, about three quarters of them singletons. The origin of this receptor is a female donor in good health and CMV-seronegative. Sequencing was performed on PBMCs. The chain combines TRBV5-4 with TRBJ1-5; TRBD1 is a possible D gene (5 bases). CDR3 nucleotide sequence: TGTGCCAGCAGCTTGGGACAGAATCAGCCCCAGCATTTT. Protein: CASSLGQNQPQHF.